This passage covers 16 T cell receptor beta chains from one sample sequenced in a study of blood T cell repertoires in COVID-19. Assay used: immunoSEQ multiplex PCR; TCRdb lists only in-frame clones, some missing. The repertoire holds about 130,000 clones, 70% to 80% seen once, with about 10% in the top ten. Input material: peripheral blood. The receptors were sampled from a human donor in a cohort sampled during active COVID-19.

The genes are TRBV18 and TRBJ2-1; D is ambiguous. Germline V gives CDR1 KGHSH, CDR2 LQKENI. The CDR3 spans 13 residues. The V and J ends lost 6 bases and 3 bases respectively, with 9 bases between them. CDR3 sequence: CASSRESYNEQFF. The CDR3 DNA follows: TGTGCCAGCTCGCGAGAGAGCTACAATGAGCAGTTCTTC.

The J gene is TRBJ2-5, the V gene TRBV7-9; TRBD1 agrees at 7 bases. V gave up 5 bases and J gave up 2 bases; unmatched junction bases: 14. The germline CDR1 and CDR2 sequences are SEHNR and FQNEAQ (reference sequence). The CDR3 is 17 residues long. CDR3 sequence: CASSPNHYLDRQETQYF. Here the CDR3 DNA reads TGTGCCAGCAGCCCTAATCATTACCTGGACAGGCAAGAGACCCAGTACTTC.

Concerning this clone: The same CDR3 arises from other DNA sequences in this sample as well. The chain carries TRBV18 and TRBJ1-5; possibly TRBD1 for D (6 bases). The V and J ends lost 3 bases and 3 bases respectively, with 9 bases between them. The CDR3 consists of 14 residues. CDR1 is KGHSH, CDR2 LQKENI, per germline. The CDR3 DNA is TGTGCCAGCTCACCTACAGGGACCAATCAGCCCCAGCATTTT. Its translation is CASSPTGTNQPQHF.

The chain joins TRBV30 to TRBJ1-3; D not resolved. With 0 bases removed from V and 2 bases from J, the gap between germline ends came to 8 bases. The germline gives CDR1 GTSNPN, CDR2 SVGIG (reference sequence). The CDR3 runs 14 residues. The CDR3 DNA sequence: TGTGCCTGGAGTGTACCTAAGACTGGAAACACCATATATTTT. The encoded protein is CAWSVPKTGNTIYF.

The chain couples TRBV28 to TRBJ1-4, with D possibly TRBD1 on 5 matching bases. CDR1 MDHEN and CDR2 SYDVKM come from the germline V gene. V lost 8 bases to trimming and J lost 4 bases, with 20 bases between them. The CDR3 contains 16 residues. DNA for the CDR3: TGTGCCAGCTCGGCTCTAGACAGCAACTTTAATGAAAAACTGTTTTTT. Amino acid sequence: CASSALDSNFNEKLFF.

CDR3: CAWRPLDRGPNTEAFF. The CDR3 bases are TGTGCCTGGAGGCCGTTGGACAGGGGGCCGAACACTGAAGCTTTCTTT. The J gene is TRBJ1-1, the V gene TRBV30; TRBD1 matches at 11 bases. The CDR3 loop spans 16 amino acids. V lost 3 bases and J lost 1; bases outside the gene matches: 7. Germline V lookup: CDR1 GTSNPN, CDR2 SVGIG (reference sequence). Together with reference TRBV30 and TRBJ1-1, the CDR3 gives the full variable domain: SQTIHQWPATLVQPVGSPLSLECTVEGTSNPNLYWYRQAAGRGLQLLFYSVGIGQISSEVPQNLSASRPQDRQFILSSKKLLLSDSGFYLCAWRPLDRGPNTEAFFGQGTRLTVV.

This chain uses TRBV7-9 with TRBJ1-2, with a tentative D call TRBD1 (5 bases). Germline V gene sequence: CDR1 SEHNR, CDR2 FQNEAQ (reference sequence). This CDR3 contains 15 residues. V was trimmed by 4 bases and J by 6 bases, leaving 18 bases between them. The CDR3 loop reads CASSSAWGRRNGYTF. DNA of the CDR3: TGTGCCAGCAGCTCCGCCTGGGGCAGACGTAATGGCTACACCTTC.

The chain joins TRBV28 to TRBJ2-3, with TRBD2 as a possible D gene (6 bases). Germline CDR1 is MDHEN and CDR2 is SYDVKM. The CDR3 is 15 amino acids. Trimming took 6 bases from V and 2 from J, leaving 15 bases between them. This CDR3 reads CASSPSAGSTDTQYF. The DNA for the CDR3 is TGTGCCAGCAGCCCGTCGGCGGGGTCCACAGATACGCAGTATTTT.

This chain joins TRBV30 and TRBJ2-7, with 8 bases fitting TRBD1. Trimming at V came to 3 bases and at J to 7 bases, leaving 5 bases not matched to a gene. Germline lookup yields CDR1 GTSNPN and CDR2 SVGIG (reference sequence). The CDR3 is made up of 12 amino acids. CDR3: CAWSPTGGEQYF. The DNA of the CDR3 is TGTGCCTGGAGCCCTACAGGGGGTGAGCAGTACTTC. Full variable domain (outside the CDR3, taken from reference TRBV30 and TRBJ2-7): SQTIHQWPATLVQPVGSPLSLECTVEGTSNPNLYWYRQAAGRGLQLLFYSVGIGQISSEVPQNLSASRPQDRQFILSSKKLLLSDSGFYLCAWSPTGGEQYFGPGTRLTVT.

The chain joins TRBV13 to TRBJ2-1, with a weak D call TRBD2 (5 bases). The CDR3 is made up of 16 amino acids. The germline CDR1 and CDR2 sequences are PRHDT and FYEKMQ (reference sequence). V was shortened by 5 bases and J by 5 bases, with 19 bases between the two germline ends. The CDR3 coding sequence is TGTGCCAGCAGCCCCCCTAGTTGGCGGGCCGACAATGAGCAGTTCTTC. Its translation is CASSPPSWRADNEQFF. Drawing the rest from reference TRBV13 and TRBJ2-1, the complete variable domain is AAGVIQSPRHLIKEKRETATLKCYPIPRHDTVYWYQQGPGQDPQFLISFYEKMQSDKGSIPDRFSAQQFSDYHSELNMSSLELGDSALYFCASSPPSWRADNEQFFGPGTRLTVL.

This clone occurred a few times. This rearrangement joins TRBV6-5 to TRBJ1-4; the match to TRBD1 covers 8 bases. CDR3 length: 14 residues. J gave up 7 bases and V 6 bases, and 7 bases lay outside the gene matches. CDR1 and CDR2 from the germline V gene are MNHEY and SVGAGI. The CDR3 region is CASREDRVGEKLFF. CDR3 coding DNA: TGTGCCAGCAGGGAGGACAGGGTTGGTGAAAAACTGTTTTTT.

This chain uses TRBV18 with TRBJ2-3; 8 bases are a match to TRBD1. Germline trimming cut 3 bases from V and 4 bases from J; bases unmatched to any gene: 6. This CDR3 contains 15 residues. Germline lookup yields CDR1 KGHSH and CDR2 LQKENI. CDR3 in amino acids: CASSPSGTGADTQYF. CDR3 nucleotides: TGTGCCAGCTCACCTTCCGGGACAGGCGCAGATACGCAGTATTTT.

The rearrangement joins TRBV29-1 to TRBJ2-5; D may be TRBD1 or TRBD2 (5 bases each). CDR3 length: 13 amino acids. The V end lost 7 bases, the J end lost 2 bases, and 14 bases lay between the germline ends. CDR1 is SQVTM and CDR2 is ANQGSEA in the germline V gene. The CDR3 loop is CSARVTAQETQYF. As DNA, the CDR3 is TGCAGCGCGAGGGTGACAGCGCAAGAGACCCAGTACTTC.

This clone has at least ten counts. The rearrangement links TRBV24-1 to TRBJ2-1; unclear D gene. V lost 9 bases and J 4 bases, leaving 15 bases between the germline ends. Germline loops: CDR1 KGHDR, CDR2 SFDVKD. This CDR3 contains 14 residues. CDR3 sequence: CATSAGTVYNEQFF. As DNA, the CDR3 is TGTGCCACCTCGGCCGGCACAGTATACAATGAGCAGTTCTTC.

This clone is large within its sample. The genes are TRBV10-2 and TRBJ2-3; TRBD2 might be the D (7 bases). This CDR3 is 15 amino acids long. Deletions cut 4 bases from V and 1 base from J, with 12 bases between. Germline-derived CDR1 and CDR2 are WSHSY and SAAADI. In DNA form, the CDR3 reads TGCGCCAGCAGTGCTCGGGGGGCGGGCACAGATACGCAGTATTTT. Amino acids: CASSARGAGTDTQYF.

The rearrangement uses TRBV7-9 and TRBJ1-4, with TRBD1 matching over 7 bases. The CDR3 loop spans 15 amino acids. Germline values: CDR1 SEHNR, CDR2 FQNEAQ (reference sequence). Unmatched junction bases numbered 10, after V lost 1 base and J lost 11 bases. CDR3 residues: CASSLGDSFNGKLFF. The CDR3 DNA reads as TGTGCCAGCAGCTTAGGGGACAGCTTTAATGGGAAACTGTTTTTT.